This T cell receptor (beta chain) was sequenced during a study of cytomegalovirus exposure and HLA in healthy donors. Study-level background: Drawn from HLA-typed donors, approximately 85 million unique TCRs were held in an early data release.

In regard to this clone: Antigen: not known.

V dropped 6 bases and J dropped 7 bases, with 9 bases sitting between them. The germline gives CDR1 MNHEY, CDR2 SVGAGI. The CDR3 spans 11 residues. It was with 60 Vbeta and 13 Jbeta primers that the PCR ran. Assay used: immunoSEQ multiplex PCR; TCRdb lists only in-frame clones, some missing. The repertoire includes roughly 130,000 clones, roughly 75% of them detected once, and roughly 5% sits in the top ten. Findings and caveats of the study: HLA restriction was apparent for most CMV-associated TCR beta chains in a later analysis.

J is TRBJ1-1 and V is TRBV6-5, with unresolved D. The clonotype originates from a man in his thirties or forties in good health and CMV-seronegative. Sequencing was performed on PBMCs. CDR3 sequence: CASSASGEAFF. The DNA for the CDR3 is TGTGCCAGCAGCGCTTCGGGTGAAGCTTTCTTT.